Listed below are T cell receptor beta chains from one sample, sequenced in a study of regulatory T cells in long-lasting Graves disease. TCRdb processed the multiplex PCR reads anew with MiXCR; each CDR3 protein has one entry. The sample has under 500,000 distinct CDR3 sequences; around 20% are singletons. The specimen was peripheral blood mononuclear cells (PBMCs), collected when the disease was refractory, from a patient treated with antithyroid drugs. These receptors came from a female donor with Graves disease. Each CDR3 is given with its conserved first and last residue. Each record gives: D gene, V gene, J gene, clone size, CDR3 DNA, CDR3 protein. A D gene is named only where the DNA matches it firmly. Clone sizes are given selectively: once, few, many, or a class where the clone is expanded.

TRBD2,TRBV6-1,TRBJ2-7,many,TGTGCCAGCAGTAACCATTTGCTCAGCGGAAGCGGGAGGCTAGGCGAGCAGTACTTC,CASSNHLLSGSGRLGEQYF
.,TRBV7-2,TRBJ2-7,many,TGTGCCAGCAGCTTAGGGATCGGGTACTCCTACGAGCAGTACTTC,CASSLGIGYSYEQYF
.,TRBV4-1,TRBJ1-1,few,TGCGCCAGCAGCCAAACCTCAGGACTGGTTGGGGGTGAAGCTTTCTTT,CASSQTSGLVGGEAFF
.,TRBV20-1,TRBJ2-2,few,TGCAGTGCCCCGAGGGGTACCGGGGAGCTGTTTTTT,CSAPRGTGELFF
TRBD1,TRBV19,TRBJ1-1,.,TGTGCCAGTAGTATCCGGACAGGGAGGAACACTGAAGCTTTCTTT,CASSIRTGRNTEAFF
.,TRBV5-1,TRBJ1-3,.,TGCGCCAGCAGCTCCTCGGATCTCAGAAACACCATATATTTT,CASSSSDLRNTIYF
TRBD1,TRBV2,TRBJ2-4,many,TGTGCCAGCAGAAATCGACAGGGCGCGGACATTCAGTACTTC,CASRNRQGADIQYF
.,TRBV7-9,TRBJ2-5,few,TGTGCCAGCAGCTTAGATAGTTGGACCGGGTCAGAGACCCAGTACTTC,CASSLDSWTGSETQYF
.,TRBV3-1,TRBJ1-1,many,TGTGCCAGCAGCCAAGATCACAAGGACACTGAAGCTTTCTTT,CASSQDHKDTEAFF
.,TRBV20-1,TRBJ1-1,.,TGCAGTGCTAGACCCTCTAGGAACACTGAAGCTTTCTTT,CSARPSRNTEAFF
.,TRBV11-2,TRBJ1-5,.,TGTGCCAGCAGCTTAGGAGGGCCAGGGGAGGATCAGCCCCAGCATTTT,CASSLGGPGEDQPQHF
.,TRBV29-1,TRBJ1-5,.,TGCAGCGTTCAGGGCAGGGGTAATCAGCCCCAGCATTTT,CSVQGRGNQPQHF
TRBD1,TRBV20-1,TRBJ1-1,.,TGCAGTGCTAGAGACGTCGGACAGGGAATTACTGAAGCTTTCTTT,CSARDVGQGITEAFF
.,TRBV15,TRBJ2-7,many,TGTGCCACCAGCAGCCTCCCTGCGCCAGTGAGTCGATACGAGCAGTACTTC,CATSSLPAPVSRYEQYF
.,TRBV5-1,TRBJ1-2,.,TGCGCCAGCAGCCTGGGGTTAGGGGTCGATGGCTACACCTTC,CASSLGLGVDGYTF
TRBD2,TRBV27,TRBJ2-2,many,TGTGCCAGCAGTCCGGGCCGGGGGGTGGGCACCGGGGAGCTGTTTTTT,CASSPGRGVGTGELFF
TRBD2,TRBV27,TRBJ2-5,many,TGTGCCAGCAGTTCCCTAAGCGGGACCTTCGGGGAGACCCAGTACTTC,CASSSLSGTFGETQYF
TRBD1,TRBV15,TRBJ1-5,.,TGTGCCACCAGCAGAGATCGGGACAGGGGCTACCAGCCCCAGCATTTT,CATSRDRDRGYQPQHF
.,TRBV12-3/TRBV12-4,TRBJ2-7,many,TGTGCCAGCAGCTTAGGCCTCTACGAGCAGTACTTC,CASSLGLYEQYF
TRBD1,TRBV6-2/TRBV6-3,TRBJ1-1,many,TGTGCCAGCAGACGGGACAGGGTAACGGAAGCTTTCTTT,CASRRDRVTEAFF
.,TRBV20-1,TRBJ1-2,.,TGCAGTGCACATGACAGTTACTATGGCTACACCTTC,CSAHDSYYGYTF
.,TRBV27,TRBJ2-5,.,TGTGCCAGCAGTCCCCGGGCCTTAGAGAAGACCCAGTACTTC,CASSPRALEKTQYF
TRBD1,TRBV5-4,TRBJ2-7,few,TGTGCCAGCAGCTTGGCTGGGACAGGGCCCCACGAGCAGTACTTC,CASSLAGTGPHEQYF
TRBD1,TRBV6-1,TRBJ1-1,.,TGTGCCAGCAGTCCCCTGACGCCAAGGAGTCCGGGACAGGGATTTTCTTTCTTT,CASSPLTPRSPGQGFSFF
.,TRBV19,TRBJ2-2,.,TGTGCCAGTAGCACAGGACAGTCTGACACCGGGGAGCTGTTTTTT,CASSTGQSDTGELFF
.,TRBV14,TRBJ1-2,many,TGTGCCAGCAGCCGCCAGGGAGGGCAGCATAACTATGGCTACACCTTC,CASSRQGGQHNYGYTF
.,TRBV4-1,TRBJ2-6,.,TGCGCCAGCAGCCAAGAGGACTTCTCTACGGCCTCTGGGGCCAACGTCCTGACTTTC,CASSQEDFSTASGANVLTF
.,TRBV7-9,TRBJ1-2,many,TGTGCCAGCAGCTTAGACTCCCCGAGAGATGGCTACACCTTC,CASSLDSPRDGYTF
.,TRBV29-1,TRBJ2-5,few,TGCAGCGTTCTTGAGGACAATCGAGAGACCCAGTACTTC,CSVLEDNRETQYF
TRBD2,TRBV27,TRBJ2-7,.,TGTGCCAGCAGCTTTCGGACTAGCGGGAGTTCGGGCGAGCAGTACTTC,CASSFRTSGSSGEQYF
TRBD2,TRBV18,TRBJ2-3,.,TGTGCCAGCTCACAGACTAGCGGGAGGGAAGATACGCAGTATTTT,CASSQTSGREDTQYF
TRBD2,TRBV18,TRBJ2-7,.,TGTACCAGCTCACCCGGGACTAGCGGTACTTACGAGCAGTACTTC,CTSSPGTSGTYEQYF
.,TRBV28,TRBJ2-5,many,TGTGCCAGCAGTTTCGCCAACCAAGAGACCCAGTACTTC,CASSFANQETQYF
.,TRBV28,TRBJ2-7,many,TGTGCCAGCAGTTTTATTCTACAGGGCTACGAGCAGTACTTC,CASSFILQGYEQYF
.,TRBV6-2/TRBV6-3,TRBJ1-1,once,TGTGCCAGCAGTGAACTCGGATCCGTTATTATGAACACTGAAGCTTTCTTT,CASSELGSVIMNTEAFF
.,TRBV19,TRBJ2-7,few,TGTGCCAGTAGTAGGACATCTACCTACGAGCAGTACTTC,CASSRTSTYEQYF
.,TRBV12-3/TRBV12-4,TRBJ2-2,.,TGTGCCAGCAGTCGACAGGCAACCATCGCCTACGGGGAGCTGTTTTTT,CASSRQATIAYGELFF
.,TRBV7-8,TRBJ2-7,.,TGTGCCAGCAGCTTAGGTCTACAGGACTACGAGCAGTACTTC,CASSLGLQDYEQYF
.,TRBV27,TRBJ2-5,many,TGTGCCACCAGGACAGAACCGTACCAAGAGACCCAGTACTTC,CATRTEPYQETQYF
.,TRBV13,TRBJ1-2,few,TGTGCCAGCAGTATGTTACAGTCCCTCTATGGCTACACCTTC,CASSMLQSLYGYTF